A selection of T cell receptor beta chains follows, all from one sample in a study of siplizumab effects on memory and regulatory T cells. Repertoires were generated with immunoSEQ multiplex PCR, while TCRdb's copy carries only in-frame clones and drops some. Of some 97,000 clones in the sample, 94% are singletons; the top ten hold roughly 1.3%. Sequencing used non-Treg CD4+ T cells sorted from blood. The source of these receptors is a human donor in good health. Each CDR3 is given with its conserved first and last residue. Fields, in order: clone size, J gene, D gene, CDR3 length, V gene, CDR3 protein, CDR3 DNA. The D gene is left open where the match is weak. For some rows the clone size is stated as once, few or many, or as a class when expanded; others skip it.

- | TRBJ2-3 | - | 13 | TRBV5-6 | CASSLLDSDTQYF | TGTGCCAGCAGCCTATTAGACTCAGATACGCAGTATTTT
- | TRBJ2-7 | TRBD2 | 14 | TRBV6-1 | CASSEMIGRDEQYF | TGTGCCAGCAGTGAAATGATAGGGAGGGACGAGCAGTACTTC
- | TRBJ2-1 | TRBD1 | 14 | TRBV10-3 | CAINPGQGFNEQFF | TGTGCCATCAATCCGGGACAGGGCTTCAATGAGCAGTTCTTC
- | TRBJ1-2 | - | 13 | TRBV6-5 | CASSYSFRRGYTF | TGTGCCAGCAGTTACTCCTTTAGGAGAGGCTACACCTTC
- | TRBJ2-7 | TRBD2 | 14 | TRBV28 | CASTKTGRAYEQYF | TGTGCCAGCACAAAGACCGGGAGGGCCTACGAGCAGTACTTC
- | TRBJ2-7 | - | 12 | TRBV11-2 | CASSTDAYEQYF | TGTGCCAGCAGTACAGACGCCTACGAGCAGTACTTC
- | TRBJ2-1 | TRBD2 | 18 | TRBV19 | CASSRDGSGTRNYNEQFF | TGTGCCAGTAGTAGAGATGGGTCCGGGACTAGAAACTACAATGAGCAGTTCTTC
- | TRBJ2-1 | - | 17 | TRBV27 | CASSSEGQHSSYNEQFF | TGTGCCAGCAGTTCGGAGGGACAGCATAGCTCCTACAATGAGCAGTTCTTC
- | TRBJ1-2 | - | 11 | TRBV2 | CASTISYGYTF | TGTGCCAGCACGATCTCCTATGGCTACACCTTC
- | TRBJ1-4 | - | 15 | TRBV18 | CASSGARGTNEKLFF | TGTGCCAGCTCAGGAGCCCGGGGGACTAATGAAAAACTGTTTTTT
- | TRBJ1-4 | - | 14 | TRBV28 | CASSPQFQPKKLFF | TGTGCCAGCAGCCCACAATTCCAACCTAAAAAACTGTTTTTT
- | TRBJ2-1 | - | 11 | TRBV11-3 | CASSSNDEQFF | TGTGCCAGCAGCTCCAATGATGAGCAGTTCTTC
- | TRBJ1-5 | - | 14 | TRBV19 | CASTRVTSNQPQHF | TGTGCCAGTACTAGGGTAACAAGCAATCAGCCCCAGCATTTT
- | TRBJ2-3 | - | 13 | TRBV7-2 | CASSSPSELTQYF | TGTGCCAGCAGCTCTCCTAGTGAGCTTACGCAGTATTTT
- | TRBJ2-2 | TRBD1 | 16 | TRBV5-1 | CASSLEATGEIGELFF | TGCGCCAGCAGCTTGGAGGCGACAGGGGAGATCGGGGAGCTGTTTTTT
- | TRBJ2-3 | - | 13 | TRBV4-2 | CASSQASEGTQYF | TGTGCCAGCAGCCAAGCGAGCGAGGGTACGCAGTATTTT
- | TRBJ2-1 | TRBD2 | 18 | TRBV5-1 | CASSKGLAGRSSYNEQFF | TGCGCCAGCAGCAAGGGACTAGCGGGAAGAAGCTCCTACAATGAGCAGTTCTTC
- | TRBJ2-3 | - | 15 | TRBV7-3 | CASSLGAVSTDTQYF | TGTGCCAGCAGCCTGGGGGCAGTAAGCACAGATACGCAGTATTTT
once | TRBJ2-3 | - | 13 | TRBV7-2 | CASSLDSADTQYF | TGTGCCAGCAGCTTGGATTCAGCAGATACGCAGTATTTT
- | TRBJ2-4 | - | 15 | TRBV10-1 | CASSDEEGGKNIQYF | TGCGCCAGCAGTGATGAAGAGGGTGGGAAAAACATTCAGTACTTC
- | TRBJ2-5 | - | 11 | TRBV18 | CASSPQETQYF | TGTGCCAGCTCACCGCAAGAGACCCAGTACTTC
- | TRBJ2-2 | TRBD2 | 17 | TRBV4-2 | CASSQALGTIQHRGAVF | TGTGCCAGCAGCCAAGCTCTAGGGACTATACAACACCGGGGAGCTGTTTTT
- | TRBJ1-4 | TRBD1 | 16 | TRBV4-1 | CASSRWTGTTNEKLFF | TGCGCCAGCAGCAGATGGACAGGGACCACTAATGAAAAACTGTTTTTT
- | TRBJ2-1 | - | 11 | TRBV19 | CASSIRNEQFF | TGTGCCAGTAGTATCCGCAATGAGCAGTTCTTC
- | TRBJ2-7 | - | 15 | TRBV9 | CASSVESVGPYEQYF | TGTGCCAGCAGCGTAGAGAGTGTAGGACCCTACGAGCAGTACTTC
- | TRBJ2-1 | TRBD1 | 13 | TRBV2 | CASTDRGSGEQFF | TGTGCCAGCACGGACAGGGGCTCGGGTGAGCAGTTCTTC
- | TRBJ1-5 | - | 13 | TRBV27 | CASSLGGIKPQHF | TGTGCCAGCAGTTTGGGGGGAATTAAGCCCCAGCATTTT
- | TRBJ1-2 | TRBD1 | 16 | TRBV5-1 | CASSLRRQGQNYGYTF | TGCGCCAGCAGCCTTAGGAGACAGGGGCAGAACTATGGCTACACCTTC
once | TRBJ2-1 | - | 15 | TRBV19 | CASSPTRSSYNEQFF | TGTGCCAGTAGCCCGACTAGGAGCTCCTACAATGAGCAGTTCTTC
- | TRBJ2-5 | - | 12 | TRBV7-6 | CASSLSAETQYF | TGTGCCAGCAGCTTAAGTGCAGAGACCCAGTACTTC
- | TRBJ1-5 | TRBD1 | 15 | TRBV5-5 | CASRYGQGLNQPQHF | TGTGCCAGCAGATACGGACAGGGGTTGAATCAGCCCCAGCATTTT